This TCR beta chain was profiled in a study of early T cells in non-severe SARS-CoV-2 infection. The overall study: Sequencing was performed on bulk RNA from unsorted whole blood, leaving chains unpaired.

Points from the study as a whole: Anti-spike CD8 responses were favored by VDJdb matching, which missed private and CD4 specificities.

In its sample, this clonotype was seen once. The antigen is undetermined. Each cDNA molecule carried a unique molecular identifier. TCRdb used MiXCR to reprocess the 5' RACE reads, holding one entry per CDR3 protein. The sample records more than 65,000 distinct CDR3 sequences, 10% to 15% being singletons. Material for sequencing was whole blood. The receptor was derived from an adult who was a healthcare worker with PCR-confirmed SARS-CoV-2 infection or an uninfected control (not recorded which).

The CDR3 DNA sequence: TGTGCCAGCAGCTATGACAGCTACAATGAGCAGTTCTTC. Amino acid sequence: CASSYDSYNEQFF. This sequence joins TRBV7-9 and TRBJ2-1, with D perhaps matching TRBD1 (5 bases). The CDR3 extends over 13 amino acids. Trimming left V 4 bases short and J 3 bases short, with 7 bases between. The germline V gene encodes CDR1 SEHNR and CDR2 FQNEAQ (reference sequence).